The entry below describes one T cell receptor (beta chain). Its antigen remains unknown. V was cut by 4 bases and J by 10 bases, with 19 bases left in between. Per the germline V gene, CDR1 is SGHAT and CDR2 is FQNNGV. The CDR3 totals 14 residues. The entry originates in a study of cytomegalovirus exposure and HLA in healthy donors. Study-wide results and caveats: Specific recognition of CMV antigens was confirmed in vitro for a few chains (all CMV-associated). Common viral pathogens were later found to be apparently linked to several of the most significant clusters. Most CMV-associated TCR beta chains appeared HLA-restricted in a later analysis.

Researchers ran the PCR with 60 Vbeta and 13 Jbeta primers. The protocol was immunoSEQ multiplex PCR, while the TCRdb copy is restricted to in-frame clones and leaves out a portion. Altogether about 120,000 clones are present, about 76% being singletons, with the ten largest covering 9% to 15%. The V gene is TRBV11-2, the J gene TRBJ1-1; TRBD1 is a possible D gene (6 bases). This clonotype originated in a woman aged 40 to 50 in good health and CMV-seropositive. The sample comprised PBMCs. The CDR3 DNA reads as TGTGCCAGCAGCTCCGTCCGCGGGGGGGCTGGAGCTTTCTTT. Protein: CASSSVRGGAGAFF.